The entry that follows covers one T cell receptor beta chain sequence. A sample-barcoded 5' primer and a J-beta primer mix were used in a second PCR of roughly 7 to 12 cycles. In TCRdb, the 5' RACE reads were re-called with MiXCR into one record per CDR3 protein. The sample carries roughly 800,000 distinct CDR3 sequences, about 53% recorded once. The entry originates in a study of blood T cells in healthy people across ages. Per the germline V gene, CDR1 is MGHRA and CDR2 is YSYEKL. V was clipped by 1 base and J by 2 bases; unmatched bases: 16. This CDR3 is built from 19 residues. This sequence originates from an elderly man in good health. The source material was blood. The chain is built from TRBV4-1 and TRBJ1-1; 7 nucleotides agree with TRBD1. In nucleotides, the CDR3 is TGCGCCAGCAGCCAAGGTTGGGGGGGGGACAGAAATCAAAACACTGAAGCTTTCTTT. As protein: CASSQGWGGDRNQNTEAFF.